This T cell receptor (beta chain) was sequenced in a study of T cell responses to AZD1222 COVID-19 vaccine. The CDR3 covers 13 residues. The V and J ends lost 1 base and 8 bases respectively, with 8 bases between them. In regard to this clone: What it binds is not known.

Findings and limits, study-wide: Clonal diversity was possibly underestimated; the donors were predominantly white British and more often female. Repertoires were collected only later (after the peak T cell response had occurred).

Method: immunoSEQ multiplex PCR; TCRdb's copy keeps in-frame clones and lacks some. The sample has tens of thousands of clones; 90% are singletons. J is TRBJ1-4 and V is TRBV12-3 or TRBV12-4; D perhaps matches TRBD1 (5 bases). This clonotype originated in an adult who received the AZD1222 COVID-19 vaccine. The source material was peripheral blood, sampled 28 days after the second AZD1222 dose. CDR3 sequence: CASSLGEGEKLFF. The CDR3 nucleotides are TGTGCCAGCAGTTTAGGAGAGGGGGAAAAACTGTTTTTT.